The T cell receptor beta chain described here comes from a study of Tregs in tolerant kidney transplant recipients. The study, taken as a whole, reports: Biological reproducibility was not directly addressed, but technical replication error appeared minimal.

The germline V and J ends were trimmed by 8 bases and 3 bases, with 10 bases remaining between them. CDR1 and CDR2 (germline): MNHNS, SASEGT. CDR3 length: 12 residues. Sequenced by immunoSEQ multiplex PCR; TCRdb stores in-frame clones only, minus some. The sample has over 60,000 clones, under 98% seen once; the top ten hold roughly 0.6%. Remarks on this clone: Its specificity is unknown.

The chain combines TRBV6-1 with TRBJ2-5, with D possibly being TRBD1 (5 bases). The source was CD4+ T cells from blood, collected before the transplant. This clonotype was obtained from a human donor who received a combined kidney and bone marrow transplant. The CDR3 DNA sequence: TGTGCCAGCGTGGCAGGGAAAGAGACCCAGTACTTC. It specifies CASVAGKETQYF.